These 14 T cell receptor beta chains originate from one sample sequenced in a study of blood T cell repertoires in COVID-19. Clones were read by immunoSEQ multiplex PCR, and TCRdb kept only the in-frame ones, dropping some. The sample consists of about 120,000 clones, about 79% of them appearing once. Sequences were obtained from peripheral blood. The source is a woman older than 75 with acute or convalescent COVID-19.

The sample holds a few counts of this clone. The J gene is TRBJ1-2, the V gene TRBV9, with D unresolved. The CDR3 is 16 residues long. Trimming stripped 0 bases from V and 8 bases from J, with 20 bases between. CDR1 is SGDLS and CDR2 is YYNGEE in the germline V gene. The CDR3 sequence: CASSVGTGIQRGGYTF. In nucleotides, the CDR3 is TGTGCCAGCAGCGTAGGGACGGGGATTCAAAGAGGAGGCTACACCTTC.

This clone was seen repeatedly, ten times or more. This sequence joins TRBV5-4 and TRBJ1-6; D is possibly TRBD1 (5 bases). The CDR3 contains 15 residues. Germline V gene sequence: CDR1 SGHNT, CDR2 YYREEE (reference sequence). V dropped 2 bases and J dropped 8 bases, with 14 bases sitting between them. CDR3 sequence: CASSLQQGSYSPLHF. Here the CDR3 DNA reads TGTGCCAGCAGCTTACAGCAGGGATCTTATTCACCCCTCCACTTT.

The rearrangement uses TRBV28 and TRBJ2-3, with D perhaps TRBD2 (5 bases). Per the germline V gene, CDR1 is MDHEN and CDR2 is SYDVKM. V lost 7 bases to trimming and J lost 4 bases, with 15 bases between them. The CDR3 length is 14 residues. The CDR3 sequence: CASNVGSAADTQYF. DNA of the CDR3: TGTGCCAGCAACGTAGGTAGCGCGGCAGATACGCAGTATTTT.

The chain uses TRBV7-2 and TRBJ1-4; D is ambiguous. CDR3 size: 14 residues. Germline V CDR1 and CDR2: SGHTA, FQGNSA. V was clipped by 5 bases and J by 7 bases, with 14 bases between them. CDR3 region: CASSPERGSEKLFF. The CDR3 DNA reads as TGTGCCAGCAGCCCCGAGCGGGGTAGTGAAAAACTGTTTTTT.

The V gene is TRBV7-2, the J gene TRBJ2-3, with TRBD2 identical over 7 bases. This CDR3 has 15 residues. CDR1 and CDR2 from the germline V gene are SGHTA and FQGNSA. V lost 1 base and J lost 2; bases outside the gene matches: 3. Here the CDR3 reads CASSLDGRTTDTQYF. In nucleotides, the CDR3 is TGTGCCAGCAGCTTAGACGGGAGGACCACAGATACGCAGTATTTT.

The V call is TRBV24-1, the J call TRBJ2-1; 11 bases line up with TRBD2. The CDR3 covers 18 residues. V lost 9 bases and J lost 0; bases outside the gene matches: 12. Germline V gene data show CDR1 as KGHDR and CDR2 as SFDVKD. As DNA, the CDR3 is TGTGCCACCCAGGACGTAGCGGGAGGGGGGAGCTCCTACAATGAGCAGTTCTTC. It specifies CATQDVAGGGSSYNEQFF.

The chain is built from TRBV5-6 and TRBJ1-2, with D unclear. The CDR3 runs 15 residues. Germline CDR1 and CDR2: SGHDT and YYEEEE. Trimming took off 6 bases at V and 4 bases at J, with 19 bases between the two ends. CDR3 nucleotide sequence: TGTGCCAGCACCAACTCCGCCCGGGGTACCTATGGCTACACCTTC. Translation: CASTNSARGTYGYTF. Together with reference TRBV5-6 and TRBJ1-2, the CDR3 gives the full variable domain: DAGVTQSPTHLIKTRGQQVTLRCSPKSGHDTVSWYQQALGQGPQFIFQYYEEEERQRGNFPDRFSGHQFPNYSSELNVNALLLGDSALYLCASTNSARGTYGYTFGSGTRLTVV.

CDR3 DNA sequence: TGCGCCAGCAGCTTGGCCATGGCGGGGATGATAGCGGAGCAGTTCTTC. It specifies CASSLAMAGMIAEQFF. J is TRBJ2-1 and V is TRBV5-1; perhaps TRBD2 as D (6 bases). The germline gives CDR1 SGHRS, CDR2 YFSETQ. V lost 0 bases and J 10 bases, leaving 20 bases between the germline ends. The CDR3 is 16 amino acids. The entire variable domain, with the rest obtained from reference TRBV5-1 and TRBJ2-1, is as follows: KAGVTQTPRYLIKTRGQQVTLSCSPISGHRSVSWYQQTPGQGLQFLFEYFSETQRNKGNFPGRFSGRQFSNSRSEMNVSTLELGDSALYLCASSLAMAGMIAEQFFGPGTRLTVL.

The CDR3 sequence is CASSLAKGLAEETQYF. The DNA for the CDR3 is TGTGCCAGCAGCTTGGCTAAGGGACTAGCGGAAGAGACCCAGTACTTC. The chain is built from TRBV5-4 and TRBJ2-5; TRBD2 agrees at 11 bases. The length of the CDR3 is 16 residues. In germline, CDR1 is SGHNT, CDR2 YYREEE (reference sequence). Trimming cost V 0 bases and J 3 bases; bases outside gene matches: 4.

CDR3 DNA sequence: TGTGCCTGGAGTGATGTTTACGGTCGGTCACCCCTCCACTTT. Its translation is CAWSDVYGRSPLHF. The V and J genes are TRBV30 and TRBJ1-6; the D is unclear. The CDR3 is 14 amino acids. Trimming took off 1 base at V and 10 bases at J, with 14 bases between the two ends. Germline values: CDR1 GTSNPN, CDR2 SVGIG (reference sequence).

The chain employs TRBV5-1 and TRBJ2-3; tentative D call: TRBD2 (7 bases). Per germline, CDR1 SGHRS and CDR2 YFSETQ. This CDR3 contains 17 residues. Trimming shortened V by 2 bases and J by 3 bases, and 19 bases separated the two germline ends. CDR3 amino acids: CASSFLGGGGTTDTQYF. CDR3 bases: TGCGCCAGCAGCTTTTTGGGAGGCGGGGGCACTACAGATACGCAGTATTTT.

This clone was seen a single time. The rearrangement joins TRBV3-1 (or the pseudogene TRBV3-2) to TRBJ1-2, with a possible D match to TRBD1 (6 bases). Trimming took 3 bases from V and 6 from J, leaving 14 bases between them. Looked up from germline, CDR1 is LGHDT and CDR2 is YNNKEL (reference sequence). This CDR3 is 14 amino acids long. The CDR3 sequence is CASSHAGAEDGYTF. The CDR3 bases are TGTGCCAGCAGCCACGCAGGGGCGGAGGATGGCTACACCTTC.

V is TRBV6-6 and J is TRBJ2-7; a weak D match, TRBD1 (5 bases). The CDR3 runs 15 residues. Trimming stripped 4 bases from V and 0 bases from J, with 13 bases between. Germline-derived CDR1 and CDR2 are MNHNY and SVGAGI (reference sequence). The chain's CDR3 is CASSLGQMNSYEQYF. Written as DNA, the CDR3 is TGTGCCAGCAGTTTGGGGCAGATGAACTCCTACGAGCAGTACTTC.

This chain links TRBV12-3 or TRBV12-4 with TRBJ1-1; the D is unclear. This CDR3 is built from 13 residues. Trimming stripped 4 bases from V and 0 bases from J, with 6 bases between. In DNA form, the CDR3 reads TGTGCCAGCAGTTCCGGGGTGAACACTGAAGCTTTCTTT. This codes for CASSSGVNTEAFF.